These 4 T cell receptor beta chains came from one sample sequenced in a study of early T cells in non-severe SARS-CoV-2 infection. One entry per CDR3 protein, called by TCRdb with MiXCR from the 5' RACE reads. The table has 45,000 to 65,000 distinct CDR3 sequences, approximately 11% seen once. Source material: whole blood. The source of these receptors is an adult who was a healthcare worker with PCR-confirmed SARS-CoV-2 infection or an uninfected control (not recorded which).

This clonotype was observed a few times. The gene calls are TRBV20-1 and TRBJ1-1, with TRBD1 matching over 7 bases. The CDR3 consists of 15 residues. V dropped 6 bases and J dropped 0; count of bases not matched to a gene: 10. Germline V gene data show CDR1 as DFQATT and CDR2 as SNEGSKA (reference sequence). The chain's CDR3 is CSALAGTVMNTEAFF. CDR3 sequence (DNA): TGCAGTGCCCTTGCCGGGACAGTCATGAACACTGAAGCTTTCTTT.

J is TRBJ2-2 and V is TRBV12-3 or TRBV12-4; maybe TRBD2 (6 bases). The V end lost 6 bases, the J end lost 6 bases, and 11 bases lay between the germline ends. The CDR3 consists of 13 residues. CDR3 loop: CASRIGTPGELFF. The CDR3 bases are TGTGCCAGCAGAATAGGGACTCCCGGGGAGCTGTTTTTT.

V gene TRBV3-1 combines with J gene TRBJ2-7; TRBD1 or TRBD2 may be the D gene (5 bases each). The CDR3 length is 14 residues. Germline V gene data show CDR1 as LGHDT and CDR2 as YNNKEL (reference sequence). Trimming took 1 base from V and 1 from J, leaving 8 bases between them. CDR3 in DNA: TGTGCCAGCAGCCAAGGGGACGGATCCTACGAGCAGTACTTC. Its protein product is CASSQGDGSYEQYF.

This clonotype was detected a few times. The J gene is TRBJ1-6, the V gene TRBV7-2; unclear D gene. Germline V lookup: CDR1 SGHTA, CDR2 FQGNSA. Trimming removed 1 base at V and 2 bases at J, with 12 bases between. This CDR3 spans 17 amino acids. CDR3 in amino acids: CASSLVGGGAYNSPLHF. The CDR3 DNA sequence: TGTGCCAGCAGCTTAGTGGGAGGAGGCGCCTATAATTCACCCCTCCACTTT.